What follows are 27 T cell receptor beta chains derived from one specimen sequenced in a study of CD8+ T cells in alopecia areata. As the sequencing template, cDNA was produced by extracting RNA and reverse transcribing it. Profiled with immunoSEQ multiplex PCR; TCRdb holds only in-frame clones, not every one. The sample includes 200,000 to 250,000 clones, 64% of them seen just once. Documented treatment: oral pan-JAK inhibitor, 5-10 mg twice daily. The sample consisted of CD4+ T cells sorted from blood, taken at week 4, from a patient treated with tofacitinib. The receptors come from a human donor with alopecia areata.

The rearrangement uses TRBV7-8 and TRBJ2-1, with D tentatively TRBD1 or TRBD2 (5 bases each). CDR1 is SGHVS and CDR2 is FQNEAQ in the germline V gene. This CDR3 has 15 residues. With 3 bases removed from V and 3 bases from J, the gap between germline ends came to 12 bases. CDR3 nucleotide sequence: TGTGCCAGCAGCTTCCCGGGGCAACGCTACAATGAGCAGTTCTTC. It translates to CASSFPGQRYNEQFF.

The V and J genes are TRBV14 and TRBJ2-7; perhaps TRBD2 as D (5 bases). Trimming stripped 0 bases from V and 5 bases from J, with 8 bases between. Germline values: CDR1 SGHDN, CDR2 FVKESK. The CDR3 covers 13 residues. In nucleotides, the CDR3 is TGTGCCAGCAGCCAAGATCGGGGTCACGAGCAGTACTTC. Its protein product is CASSQDRGHEQYF.

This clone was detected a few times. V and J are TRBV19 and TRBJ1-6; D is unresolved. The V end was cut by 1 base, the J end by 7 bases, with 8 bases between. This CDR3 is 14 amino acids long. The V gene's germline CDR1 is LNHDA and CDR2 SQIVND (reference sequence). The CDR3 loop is CASSIGQENSPLHF. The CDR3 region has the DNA TGTGCCAGTAGTATAGGTCAGGAGAATTCACCCCTCCACTTT. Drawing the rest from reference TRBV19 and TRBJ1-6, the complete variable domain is DGGITQSPKYLFRKEGQNVTLSCEQNLNHDAMYWYRQDPGQGLRLIYYSQIVNDFQKGDIAEGYSVSREKKESFPLTVTSAQKNPTAFYLCASSIGQENSPLHFGNGTRLTVT.

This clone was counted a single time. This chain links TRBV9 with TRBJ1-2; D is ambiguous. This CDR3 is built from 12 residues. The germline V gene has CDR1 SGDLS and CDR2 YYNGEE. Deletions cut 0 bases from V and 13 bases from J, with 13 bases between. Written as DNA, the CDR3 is TGTGCCAGCAGCGTAGCTTTGGACCCCTCCACCTTC. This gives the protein CASSVALDPSTF.

CDR3 sequence reads: CASSPDQYGYTF. CDR3 coding DNA: TGTGCCAGCAGCCCGGACCAATATGGCTACACCTTC. This chain links TRBV5-6 with TRBJ1-2; no firm D call. The germline V gene has CDR1 SGHDT and CDR2 YYEEEE. The V gene lost 4 bases and the J gene lost 5 bases, with 9 bases spanning the gap. This CDR3 has 12 amino acids.

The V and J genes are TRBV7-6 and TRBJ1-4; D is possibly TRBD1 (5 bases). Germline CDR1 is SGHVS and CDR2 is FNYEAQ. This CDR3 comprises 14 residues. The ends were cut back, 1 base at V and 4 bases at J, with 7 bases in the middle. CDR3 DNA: TGTGCCAGCAGCTTAGGCAGGGATAATGAAAAACTGTTTTTT. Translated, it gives CASSLGRDNEKLFF.

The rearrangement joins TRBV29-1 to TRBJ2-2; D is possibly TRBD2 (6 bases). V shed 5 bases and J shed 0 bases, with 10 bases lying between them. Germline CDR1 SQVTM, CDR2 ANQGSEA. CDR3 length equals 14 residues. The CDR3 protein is CSVSGTPNTGELFF. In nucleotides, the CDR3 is TGCAGCGTTTCTGGGACTCCGAACACCGGGGAGCTGTTTTTT.

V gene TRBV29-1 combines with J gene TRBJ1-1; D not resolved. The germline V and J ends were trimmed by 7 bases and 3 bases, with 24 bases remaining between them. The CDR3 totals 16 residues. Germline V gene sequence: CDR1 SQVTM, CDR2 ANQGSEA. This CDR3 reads CSAIRVPARTDTEAFF. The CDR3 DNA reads TGCAGCGCCATAAGAGTTCCGGCACGGACGGACACTGAAGCTTTCTTT.

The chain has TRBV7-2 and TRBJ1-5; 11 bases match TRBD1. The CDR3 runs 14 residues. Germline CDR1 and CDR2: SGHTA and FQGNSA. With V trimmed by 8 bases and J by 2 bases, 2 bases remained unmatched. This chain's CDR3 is CASGQGAGNQPQHF. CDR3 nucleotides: TGTGCCAGCGGACAGGGGGCGGGCAATCAGCCCCAGCATTTT.

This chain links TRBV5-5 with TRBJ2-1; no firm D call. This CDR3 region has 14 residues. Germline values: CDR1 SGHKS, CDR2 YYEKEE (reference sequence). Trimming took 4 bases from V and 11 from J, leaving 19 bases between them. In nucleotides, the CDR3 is TGTGCCAGCAGCCGCCCGGGTGGGCGAATCCAGCAGTTCTTC. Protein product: CASSRPGGRIQQFF. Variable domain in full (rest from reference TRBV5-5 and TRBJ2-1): DAGVTQSPTHLIKTRGQQVTLRCSPISGHKSVSWYQQVLGQGPQFIFQYYEKEERGRGNFPDRFSARQFPNYSSELNVNALLLGDSALYLCASSRPGGRIQQFFGPGTRLTVL.

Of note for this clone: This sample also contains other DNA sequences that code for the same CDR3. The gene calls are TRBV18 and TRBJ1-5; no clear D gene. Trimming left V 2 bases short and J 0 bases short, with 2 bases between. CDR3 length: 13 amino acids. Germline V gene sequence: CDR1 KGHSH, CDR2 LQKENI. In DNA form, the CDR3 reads TGTGCCAGCTCACCAGATAGCAATCAGCCCCAGCATTTT. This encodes CASSPDSNQPQHF.

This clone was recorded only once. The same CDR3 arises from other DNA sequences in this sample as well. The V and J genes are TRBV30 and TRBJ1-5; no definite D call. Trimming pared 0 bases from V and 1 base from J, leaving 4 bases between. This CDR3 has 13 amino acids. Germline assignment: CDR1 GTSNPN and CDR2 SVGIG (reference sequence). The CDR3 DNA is TGTGCCTGGAGTGTTGGGAGCAATCAGCCCCAGCATTTT. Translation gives CAWSVGSNQPQHF.

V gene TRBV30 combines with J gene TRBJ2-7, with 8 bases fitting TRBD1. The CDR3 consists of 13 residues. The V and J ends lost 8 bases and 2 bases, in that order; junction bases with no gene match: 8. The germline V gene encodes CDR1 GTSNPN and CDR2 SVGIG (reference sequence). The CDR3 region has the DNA TGTGCCGGAAGGACAGGGTTAACCTACGAGCAGTACTTC. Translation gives CAGRTGLTYEQYF.

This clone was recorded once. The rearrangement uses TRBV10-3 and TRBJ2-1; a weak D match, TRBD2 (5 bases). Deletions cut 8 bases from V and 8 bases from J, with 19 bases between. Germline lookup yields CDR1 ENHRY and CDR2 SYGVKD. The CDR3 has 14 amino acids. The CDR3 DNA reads TGTGCCATCCGGTGGAGGCAGGAAAGGGATGAGCAGTTCTTC. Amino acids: CAIRWRQERDEQFF.

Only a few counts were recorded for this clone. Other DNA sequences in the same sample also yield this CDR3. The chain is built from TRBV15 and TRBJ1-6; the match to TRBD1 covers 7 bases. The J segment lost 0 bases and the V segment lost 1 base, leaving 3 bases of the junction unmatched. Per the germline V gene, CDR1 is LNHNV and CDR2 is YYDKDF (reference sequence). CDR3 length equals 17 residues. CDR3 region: CATSRVRGLSYNSPLHF. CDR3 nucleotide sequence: TGTGCCACCAGCAGAGTAAGGGGGCTCTCCTATAATTCACCCCTCCACTTT.

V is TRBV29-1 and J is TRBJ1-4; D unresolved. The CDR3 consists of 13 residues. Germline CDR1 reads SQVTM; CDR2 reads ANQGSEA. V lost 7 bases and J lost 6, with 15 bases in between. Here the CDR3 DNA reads TGCAGCGGGTTTTGGGGTCCCTATGAAAAACTGTTTTTT. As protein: CSGFWGPYEKLFF.

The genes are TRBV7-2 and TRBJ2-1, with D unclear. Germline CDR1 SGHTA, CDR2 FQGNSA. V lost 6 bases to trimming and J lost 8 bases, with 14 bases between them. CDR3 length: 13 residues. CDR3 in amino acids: CASSVAGYDEQFF. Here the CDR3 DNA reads TGTGCCAGCAGTGTAGCAGGATACGATGAGCAGTTCTTC.

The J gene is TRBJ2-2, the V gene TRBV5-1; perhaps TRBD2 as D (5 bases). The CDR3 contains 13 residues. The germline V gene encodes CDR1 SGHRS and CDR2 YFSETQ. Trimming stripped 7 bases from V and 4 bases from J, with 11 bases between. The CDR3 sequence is CASQRGLTGELFF. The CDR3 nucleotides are TGCGCCAGCCAGAGAGGGCTCACCGGGGAGCTGTTTTTT. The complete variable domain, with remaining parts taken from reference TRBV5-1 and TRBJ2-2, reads KAGVTQTPRYLIKTRGQQVTLSCSPISGHRSVSWYQQTPGQGLQFLFEYFSETQRNKGNFPGRFSGRQFSNSRSEMNVSTLELGDSALYLCASQRGLTGELFFGEGSRLTVL.

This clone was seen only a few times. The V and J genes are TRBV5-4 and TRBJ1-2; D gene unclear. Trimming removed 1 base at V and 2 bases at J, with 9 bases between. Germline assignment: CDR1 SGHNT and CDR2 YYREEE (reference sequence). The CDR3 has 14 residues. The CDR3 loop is CASSLSISNYGYTF. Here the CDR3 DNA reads TGTGCCAGCAGCTTGAGCATATCAAACTATGGCTACACCTTC.

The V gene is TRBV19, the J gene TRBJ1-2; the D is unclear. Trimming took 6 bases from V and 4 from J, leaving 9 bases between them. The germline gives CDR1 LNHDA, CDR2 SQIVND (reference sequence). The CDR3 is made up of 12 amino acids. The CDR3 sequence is CASSRLGYGYTF. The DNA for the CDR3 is TGTGCCAGTAGCCGTCTGGGCTATGGCTACACCTTC. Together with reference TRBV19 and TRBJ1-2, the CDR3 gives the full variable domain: DGGITQSPKYLFRKEGQNVTLSCEQNLNHDAMYWYRQDPGQGLRLIYYSQIVNDFQKGDIAEGYSVSREKKESFPLTVTSAQKNPTAFYLCASSRLGYGYTFGSGTRLTVV.

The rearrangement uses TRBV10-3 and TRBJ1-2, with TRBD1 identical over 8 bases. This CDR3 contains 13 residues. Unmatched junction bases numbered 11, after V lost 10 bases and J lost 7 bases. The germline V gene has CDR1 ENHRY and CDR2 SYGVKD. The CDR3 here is CATRPTGEGGYTF. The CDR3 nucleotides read TGTGCCACCAGGCCGACAGGGGAGGGTGGCTACACCTTC.

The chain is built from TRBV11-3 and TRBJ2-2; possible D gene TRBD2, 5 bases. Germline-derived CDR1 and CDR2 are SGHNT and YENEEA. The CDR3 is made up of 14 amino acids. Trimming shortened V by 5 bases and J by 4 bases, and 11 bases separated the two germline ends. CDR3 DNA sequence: TGTGCCAGCAGCACCAGAGGACTCACCGGGGAGCTGTTTTTT. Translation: CASSTRGLTGELFF.

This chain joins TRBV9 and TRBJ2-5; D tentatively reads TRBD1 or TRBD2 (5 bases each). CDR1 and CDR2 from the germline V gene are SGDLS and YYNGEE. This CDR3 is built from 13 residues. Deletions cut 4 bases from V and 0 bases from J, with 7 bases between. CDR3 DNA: TGTGCCAGCAGCCGGGACCACCAAGAGACCCAGTACTTC. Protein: CASSRDHQETQYF. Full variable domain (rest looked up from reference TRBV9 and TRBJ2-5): DSGVTQTPKHLITATGQRVTLRCSPRSGDLSVYWYQQSLDQGLQFLIQYYNGEERAKGNILERFSAQQFPDLHSELNLSSLELGDSALYFCASSRDHQETQYFGPGTRLLVL.

The DNA for the CDR3 is TGTGCCTGGAGGTACCGGGACAGTCACACCTTTGAAGCTTTCTTT. Amino acid sequence: CAWRYRDSHTFEAFF. The V and J genes are TRBV30 and TRBJ1-1; 7 nucleotides line up with TRBD1. Germline CDR1 is GTSNPN and CDR2 is SVGIG (reference sequence). Trimming cost V 3 bases and J 7 bases; bases outside gene matches: 14. CDR3 length: 15 amino acids.

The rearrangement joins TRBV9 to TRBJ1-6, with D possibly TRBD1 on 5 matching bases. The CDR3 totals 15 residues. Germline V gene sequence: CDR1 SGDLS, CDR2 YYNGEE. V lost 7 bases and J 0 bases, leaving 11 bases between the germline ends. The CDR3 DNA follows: TGTGCCAGCGGCAGACAGCTCTCCTATAATTCACCCCTCCACTTT. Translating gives CASGRQLSYNSPLHF.

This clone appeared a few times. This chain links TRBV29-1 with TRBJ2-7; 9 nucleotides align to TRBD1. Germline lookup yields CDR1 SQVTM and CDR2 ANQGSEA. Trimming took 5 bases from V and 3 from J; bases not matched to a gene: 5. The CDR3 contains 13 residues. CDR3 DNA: TGCAGCGTTCGGGGGACAGGGAACTACGAGCAGTACTTC. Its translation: CSVRGTGNYEQYF.

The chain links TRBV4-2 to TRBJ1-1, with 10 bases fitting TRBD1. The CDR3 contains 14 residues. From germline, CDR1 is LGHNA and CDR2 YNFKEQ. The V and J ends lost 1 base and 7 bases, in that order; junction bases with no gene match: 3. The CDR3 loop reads CASSQATGGFEAFF. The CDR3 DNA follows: TGTGCCAGCAGCCAAGCGACAGGGGGCTTTGAAGCTTTCTTT.